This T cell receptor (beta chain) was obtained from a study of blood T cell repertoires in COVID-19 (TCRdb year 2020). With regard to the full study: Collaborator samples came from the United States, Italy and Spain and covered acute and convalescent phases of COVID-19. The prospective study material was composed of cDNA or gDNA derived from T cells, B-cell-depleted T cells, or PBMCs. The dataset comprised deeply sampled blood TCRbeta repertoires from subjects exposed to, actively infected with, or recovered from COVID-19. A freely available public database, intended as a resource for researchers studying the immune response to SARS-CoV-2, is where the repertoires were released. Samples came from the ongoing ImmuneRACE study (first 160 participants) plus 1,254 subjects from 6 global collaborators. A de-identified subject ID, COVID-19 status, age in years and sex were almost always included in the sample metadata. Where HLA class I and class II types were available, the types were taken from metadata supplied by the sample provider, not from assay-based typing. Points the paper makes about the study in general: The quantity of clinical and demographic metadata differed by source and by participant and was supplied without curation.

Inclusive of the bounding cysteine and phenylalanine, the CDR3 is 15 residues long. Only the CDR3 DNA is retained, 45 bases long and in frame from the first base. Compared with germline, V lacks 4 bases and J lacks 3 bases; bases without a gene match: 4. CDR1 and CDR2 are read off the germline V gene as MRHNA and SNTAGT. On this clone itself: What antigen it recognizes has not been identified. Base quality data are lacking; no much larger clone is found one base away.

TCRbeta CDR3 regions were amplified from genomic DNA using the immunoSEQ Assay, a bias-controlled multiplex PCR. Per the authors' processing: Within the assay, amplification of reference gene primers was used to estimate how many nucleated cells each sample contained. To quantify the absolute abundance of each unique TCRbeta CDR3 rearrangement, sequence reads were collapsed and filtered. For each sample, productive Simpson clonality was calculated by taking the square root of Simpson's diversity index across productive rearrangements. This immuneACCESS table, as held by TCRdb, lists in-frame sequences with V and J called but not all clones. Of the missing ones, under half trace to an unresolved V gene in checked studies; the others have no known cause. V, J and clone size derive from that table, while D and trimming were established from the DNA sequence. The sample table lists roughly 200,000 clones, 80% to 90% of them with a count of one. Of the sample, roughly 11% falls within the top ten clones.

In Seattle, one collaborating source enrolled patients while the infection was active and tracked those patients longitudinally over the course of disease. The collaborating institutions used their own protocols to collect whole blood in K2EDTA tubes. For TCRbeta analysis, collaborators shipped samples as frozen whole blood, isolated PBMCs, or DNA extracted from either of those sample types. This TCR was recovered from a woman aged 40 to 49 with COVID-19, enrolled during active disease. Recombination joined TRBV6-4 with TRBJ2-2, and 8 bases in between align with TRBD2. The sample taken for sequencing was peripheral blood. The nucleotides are TGTGCCAGCAGTGTAACTAGCGGATACACCGGGGAGCTGTTTTTT. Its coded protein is CASSVTSGYTGELFF.